A single sample is the source of the 10 T cell receptor beta chains below, sequenced in a study of OX40 agonist ivuxolimab in advanced cancers. Using immunoSEQ multiplex PCR, the repertoire was profiled, and TCRdb retains in-frame clones only, with some absent. The sample lists some 22,000 clones; 70% to 90% were seen once. The specimen was CD4+ or CD8+ T cells sorted from blood, collected in a trial of the OX40 agonist ivuxolimab. The receptors derive from an adult with an advanced solid tumor such as melanoma, head and neck, liver or kidney cancer.

The chain carries TRBV11-2 and TRBJ2-7, with 11 bases matching TRBD1. Trimming took 5 bases from V and 0 from J; bases not matched to a gene: 3. This CDR3 is built from 15 residues. In germline, CDR1 is SGHAT, CDR2 FQNNGV. The CDR3 DNA sequence: TGTGCCAGCAGCCCGGGACAGGGGGTCTCCTACGAGCAGTACTTC. Translating it yields CASSPGQGVSYEQYF. Full variable domain (rest looked up from reference TRBV11-2 and TRBJ2-7): EAGVAQSPRYKIIEKRQSVAFWCNPISGHATLYWYQQILGQGPKLLIQFQNNGVVDDSQLPKDRFSAERLKGVDSTLKIQPAKLEDSAVYLCASSPGQGVSYEQYFGPGTRLTVT.

To note about this clone: Germline is not matched at one junction end, which may reflect a read error. The chain joins TRBV30 to TRBJ1-1; 7 nucleotides line up with TRBD1. The CDR3 covers 13 residues. CDR1 GTSNPN and CDR2 SVGIG come from the germline V gene (reference sequence). The CDR3 reads CTWGRTGNTEAFF. CDR3 nucleotides: TGTACCTGGGGTCGGACAGGGAACACTGAAGCTTTCTTT.

The chain recombines TRBV2 with TRBJ1-1; no clear D gene. V was pared by 6 bases and J by 0 bases, with 8 bases between. Germline V gives CDR1 SNHLY, CDR2 FYNNEI. This CDR3 spans 13 amino acids. The CDR3 here is CASRYSLNTEAFF. The CDR3 bases are TGTGCCAGCAGATATAGCCTGAACACTGAAGCTTTCTTT. The variable domain in full, with the rest retrieved from reference TRBV2 and TRBJ1-1, is EPEVTQTPSHQVTQMGQEVILRCVPISNHLYFYWYRQILGQKVEFLVSFYNNEISEKSEIFDDQFSVERPDGSNFTLKIRSTKLEDSAMYFCASRYSLNTEAFFGQGTRLTVV.

This rearrangement joins TRBV7-9 to TRBJ2-2, with D uncertain. Germline V CDR1 and CDR2: SEHNR, FQNEAQ (reference sequence). The CDR3 contains 12 residues. The V end lost 1 base, the J end lost 6 bases, and 3 bases lay between the germline ends. The CDR3 coding sequence is TGTGCCAGCAGCTTAGGTGCCGGGGAGCTGTTTTTT. As protein: CASSLGAGELFF.

This chain connects TRBV30 to TRBJ1-1; D is undetermined. CDR3 length: 14 amino acids. CDR1 and CDR2 from the germline V gene are GTSNPN and SVGIG (reference sequence). V lost 3 bases, J lost 0 bases, and 11 bases lay in between. In nucleotides, the CDR3 is TGTGCCTGGAGCCCTTTCGGGATGAACACTGAAGCTTTCTTT. Its translation: CAWSPFGMNTEAFF.

V and J are TRBV4-3 and TRBJ2-1, with D perhaps given as TRBD1 or TRBD2 (6 bases each). Trimming left V 1 base short and J 5 bases short, with 12 bases between. This CDR3 is built from 15 residues. The germline V gene has CDR1 LGHNA and CDR2 YSLEER. CDR3 coding DNA: TGCGCCAGCAGCCAAGGGAGGGCAGGGGACAATGAGCAGTTCTTC. It specifies CASSQGRAGDNEQFF.

This clone appeared a single time. The gene calls are TRBV11-2 and TRBJ2-5, with D possibly TRBD1 on 6 matching bases. The CDR3 is made up of 14 amino acids. With 0 bases removed from V and 4 bases from J, the gap between germline ends came to 9 bases. Germline V gene sequence: CDR1 SGHAT, CDR2 FQNNGV. CDR3 residues: CASSLEWGRETQYF. In DNA, the CDR3 is TGTGCCAGCAGCTTAGAGTGGGGGCGAGAGACCCAGTACTTC.

The chain combines TRBV7-9 with TRBJ2-7, with a possible D match to TRBD1 (6 bases). Germline CDR1 reads SEHNR; CDR2 reads FQNEAQ (reference sequence). Trimming took off 1 base at V and 2 bases at J, with 12 bases between the two ends. The CDR3 covers 15 residues. In nucleotides, the CDR3 is TGTGCCAGCAGCTTAGGAGGGACACAGACCTACGAGCAGTACTTC. As protein: CASSLGGTQTYEQYF.

The chain combines TRBV5-4 with TRBJ2-7; TRBD1 matches 8 bases. There are 14 residues in the CDR3. Trimming at V came to 5 bases and at J to 2 bases, leaving 6 bases not matched to a gene. Germline assignment: CDR1 SGHNT and CDR2 YYREEE (reference sequence). CDR3 in DNA: TGTGCCAGCAGTTCCGGGACAGGCCCCTACGAGCAGTACTTC. Translating gives CASSSGTGPYEQYF.

This clone has a handful of counts. CDR3 region: CASRRGLNTEAFF. The DNA of the CDR3 is TGTGCCTCCCGAAGGGGGTTGAACACTGAAGCTTTCTTT. The chain has TRBV30 and TRBJ1-1, with D perhaps matching TRBD1 (6 bases). Germline V gene sequence: CDR1 GTSNPN, CDR2 SVGIG (reference sequence). The CDR3 has 13 amino acids. Deletions cut 7 bases from V and 0 bases from J, with 12 bases between.